What follows are 2 T cell receptor beta chains derived from one specimen sequenced in a study of blood T cell repertoires in COVID-19. TCRdb keeps only in-frame clones here, not all; method: immunoSEQ multiplex PCR. This repertoire shows around 150,000 clones, roughly 84% found once; its top ten account for about 10%. Sequenced input: peripheral blood. The source of these receptors is a woman older than 75 with active or convalescent COVID-19.

This chain connects TRBV7-2 to TRBJ1-2, with TRBD1 matching over 8 bases. Germline-derived CDR1 and CDR2 are SGHTA and FQGNSA. The CDR3 length is 14 residues. The V segment lost 7 bases and the J segment 4 bases; nucleotides outside the gene matches: 8. The CDR3, as DNA: TGTGCCAGCAACCCAGGGGGCCGCTCCTATGGCTACACCTTC. It codes for CASNPGGRSYGYTF.

The V gene is TRBV28, the J gene TRBJ1-5; a possible D gene is TRBD1 (5 bases). Germline CDR1 reads MDHEN; CDR2 reads SYDVKM. Trimming pared 5 bases from V and 5 bases from J, leaving 22 bases between. The CDR3 is made up of 17 amino acids. CDR3 sequence reads: CASSPSVLRRGDQPQHF. Written as DNA, the CDR3 is TGTGCCAGCAGTCCCTCCGTCCTGCGAAGGGGCGATCAGCCCCAGCATTTT. The whole variable domain, filled in from reference TRBV28 and TRBJ1-5, reads DVKVTQSSRYLVKRTGEKVFLECVQDMDHENMFWYRQDPGLGLRLIYFSYDVKMKEKGDIPEGYSVSREKKERFSLILESASTNQTSMYLCASSPSVLRRGDQPQHFGDGTRLSIL.